This TCR beta chain was captured in a study of PD-L1 blockade in urothelial cancer. Study results and caveats: For durable-benefit patients, tumor-associated blood clones expanded more at 3 weeks.

The assay was immunoSEQ multiplex PCR, and TCRdb's table has in-frame clones only and misses some. The sample has tens of thousands of clones, roughly 87% seen once; the top ten hold around 8%. Germline CDR1 is LNHNV and CDR2 is YYDKDF (reference sequence). CDR3 length: 16 residues. Trimming removed 0 bases at V and 1 base at J, with 10 bases between. In regard to this clone: Its target is not known.

The chain joins TRBV15 to TRBJ1-3; D is perhaps TRBD1 (5 bases). This TCR was recovered from a man between 60 and 75 years old with urothelial cancer. The specimen comprised PBMCs, sampled around atezolizumab (anti-PD-L1) treatment. CDR3 nucleotides: TGTGCCACCAGCAGAGATCTCAGGGTTTCTGGAAACACCATATATTTT. Residues: CATSRDLRVSGNTIYF. The variable domain in full, completed from reference TRBV15 and TRBJ1-3, reads DAMVIQNPRYQVTQFGKPVTLSCSQTLNHNVMYWYQQKSSQAPKLLFHYYDKDFNNEADTPDNFQSRRPNTSFCFLDIRSPGLGDTAMYLCATSRDLRVSGNTIYFGEGSWLTVV.